Sequencing of this TCR beta chain was carried out in a study of OX40 agonist ivuxolimab in advanced cancers. Using immunoSEQ multiplex PCR, the repertoire was profiled, and TCRdb retains in-frame clones only, with some absent. Of 60,000 to 85,000 clones listed, under 95% are singletons. Source: CD4+ or CD8+ T cells sorted from blood, taken in a trial of the OX40 agonist ivuxolimab. The TCR was taken from an adult with an advanced solid tumor such as melanoma, head and neck, liver or kidney cancer.

CDR3 nucleotides: TGTGCCAGCAGTTACAGGGACTATGGCTACACCTTC. Its translation: CASSYRDYGYTF. This rearrangement joins TRBV28 to TRBJ1-2, with a weak D call TRBD1 (6 bases). The V gene lost 4 bases and the J gene lost 3 bases, with 6 bases spanning the gap. The germline CDR1 and CDR2 sequences are MDHEN and SYDVKM. There are 12 residues in the CDR3.